The T cell receptor beta chain described here comes from a study of cytomegalovirus exposure and HLA in healthy donors. Study-level information: The approximately 120 million unique TCR beta sequences, from about 179 million T cells, were found by an earlier analysis. Regarding the study as a whole: From TCR beta sequences, most subjects' HLA-A and HLA-B alleles were reportedly predicted accurately. Earlier analysis yielded a pattern in which most TCR beta V segments were productive about 87% or about 30% of the time.

Sampled while nominally healthy, donors likely had unrecorded immune exposures. Regarding this clone: The antigen is unknown.

The PCR employed 60 Vbeta primers together with 13 Jbeta primers. TCRdb keeps only in-frame clones here, not all; method: immunoSEQ multiplex PCR. The sample has roughly 80,000 clones, roughly 73% seen once. Germline CDR1 SEHNR, CDR2 FQNEAQ (reference sequence). CDR3 length: 11 residues. Trimming left V 1 base short and J 8 bases short, with 5 bases between. The source is a woman aged 40 to 50 in good health and CMV-seropositive. Material for sequencing was PBMCs. V and J are TRBV7-9 and TRBJ1-1; no definite D call. The CDR3 coding sequence is TGTGCCAGCAGCTTAGTCCGGGAAGCTTTCTTT. Its translation: CASSLVREAFF.